Listed below are T cell receptor beta chains from one sample, sequenced in a study of early T cells in non-severe SARS-CoV-2 infection. One entry per CDR3 protein, called by TCRdb with MiXCR from the 5' RACE reads. The sample consists of 43,000 or so distinct CDR3 sequences, more than 6.5% of them appearing once. Material: whole blood. These TCRs come from an adult who was a healthcare worker with PCR-confirmed SARS-CoV-2 infection or an uninfected control (not recorded which). Each CDR3 is given with its conserved first and last residue. D genes are given only for firm matches. A row's size may be missing; if present it is once, few, many or a size class.

j_gene	len	d_gene	abundance	v_gene	CDR3nt	CDR3aa
TRBJ2-2	12	.	.	TRBV7-9	TGTGCCAGCAGCTTCGGGAAAGGGGAGCTGTTTTTT	CASSFGKGELFF
TRBJ2-6	15	.	.	TRBV12-3/TRBV12-4	TGTGCCAGCAGCCTCAGGGAATCAGGGGCCAACGTCCTGACTTTC	CASSLRESGANVLTF
TRBJ2-3	14	.	many	TRBV9	TGTGCCAGCAGCGTTCAACTCGTAGAAGATACGCAGTATTTT	CASSVQLVEDTQYF
TRBJ1-5	14	.	few	TRBV9	TGTGCCAGCAGCGTAGTCGGGGTTGGTCAGCCCCAGCATTTT	CASSVVGVGQPQHF
TRBJ1-5	12	.	few	TRBV28	TGTGCCAGCAGTTTGTATTTTGGGCCCCAGCATTTT	CASSLYFGPQHF
TRBJ1-1	14	.	many	TRBV20-1	TGCAGCCAAACCCGGGGGACTAGGAACACTGAAGCTTTCTTT	CSQTRGTRNTEAFF
TRBJ1-2	13	TRBD1	.	TRBV2	TGTGCCGGGAGAGAACAGGGGGCGGCTGGCTACACCTTC	CAGREQGAAGYTF
TRBJ2-1	14	.	.	TRBV24-1	TGTGCCACCAGTAAACAGAGCTCCTACAATGAGCAGTTCTTC	CATSKQSSYNEQFF
TRBJ1-4	14	.	few	TRBV12-5	TGTGCTAGTGGTTCGCCCTTAGGCCGCCAAGTGCTGTTTTTT	CASGSPLGRQVLFF
TRBJ1-2	15	TRBD1	many	TRBV7-9	TGTGCCAGCAGCCGTATCACAGGGGGCGGCTATGGCTACACCTTC	CASSRITGGGYGYTF
TRBJ2-5	16	.	many	TRBV4-3	TGCGCCAGCAGCCGGCTATTGGGAAGGAAGGAGGAGACCCAGTACTTC	CASSRLLGRKEETQYF
TRBJ2-1	16	TRBD2	many	TRBV7-9	TGTGCCAGCAGCCCAAAGCGGGGGCAAACCTACAATGAGCAGTTCTTC	CASSPKRGQTYNEQFF
TRBJ1-3	16	.	.	TRBV24-1	TGTGCCACCAGCGACCGCGACAGCAACTCTGGAAACACCATATATTTT	CATSDRDSNSGNTIYF
TRBJ2-5	14	.	few	TRBV7-3	TGTGCCAGCAGCTTATTGGGGGTTAGAGAGACCCAGTACTTC	CASSLLGVRETQYF
TRBJ2-6	17	.	many	TRBV24-1	TGTGCCACCAGTGAGGGAACAAGCCACTCTGGGGCCAACGTCCTGACTTTC	CATSEGTSHSGANVLTF
TRBJ2-4	14	TRBD2	.	TRBV6-2/TRBV6-3	TGTGCCAGCAGCCCGGGACTAGCGTGGAACATTCAGTACTTC	CASSPGLAWNIQYF
TRBJ2-3	14	.	.	TRBV7-8	TGTGCCAGCACCCAGGACGGGGGCACAGATACGCAGTATTTT	CASTQDGGTDTQYF
TRBJ2-7	16	.	.	TRBV28	TGTGCCAGCAGTCTCAATGGACCGATCAGCTCCTACGAGCAGTACTTC	CASSLNGPISSYEQYF
TRBJ2-5	19	.	.	TRBV23-1	TGCGCCAGCAGTCAATCGGACAGGGAGGGCGATCGCTTCCAAGAGACCCAGTACTTC	CASSQSDREGDRFQETQYF
TRBJ2-1	11	.	many	TRBV29-1	TGCAGCGTCGTCGGAGGGACTGAGCAGTTCTTC	CSVVGGTEQFF
TRBJ2-3	13	.	many	TRBV9	TGTGCCAGCAAGGGGGGGAGCACAGATACGCAGTATTTT	CASKGGSTDTQYF
TRBJ2-1	17	.	few	TRBV9	TGTGCCAGCAGCGTAGGTATCGCCGGGGCAGGGGATAATGAGCAGTTCTTC	CASSVGIAGAGDNEQFF
TRBJ1-5	16	TRBD1	many	TRBV15	TGTGCCACCAGCAGAGATAGAGACAGGGAAAATCAGCCCCAGCATTTT	CATSRDRDRENQPQHF
TRBJ2-1	15	.	.	TRBV3-2	TGTGCCAGCAGCCGGCTGGCGGGGACCTACAATGAGCAGTTCTTC	CASSRLAGTYNEQFF
TRBJ2-1	14	TRBD1	.	TRBV20-1	TGCAGTGCTAGAGATTCAGGGACAGCCAATGAGCAGTTCTTC	CSARDSGTANEQFF
TRBJ2-7	14	.	few	TRBV5-1	TGCGCCAGCAGCCCGGGGCCACTTCCCCACGAGCAGTACTTC	CASSPGPLPHEQYF
TRBJ1-1	13	.	.	TRBV15	TGTGCCACCAGCACCAGGGGAGTCACTGAAGCTTTCTTT	CATSTRGVTEAFF
TRBJ1-1	13	.	many	TRBV11-2	TGTGCCAGCAGGCCCGACAGGAACACTGAAGCTTTCTTT	CASRPDRNTEAFF
TRBJ2-2	18	.	.	TRBV7-3	TGTGCCAGCAGCTTAACTATGCGGGACCCCGCGAACACCGGGGAGCTGTTTTTT	CASSLTMRDPANTGELFF
TRBJ2-7	19	.	many	TRBV10-3	TGTGCCATCAGTGAGTCTCGGTCGATCCCGGGGCACAACTCCTACGAGCAGTACTTC	CAISESRSIPGHNSYEQYF
TRBJ2-3	13	.	once	TRBV15	TGTGCCACCAGCATCGGGCTGGGATATACGCAGTATTTT	CATSIGLGYTQYF
TRBJ1-2	13	.	many	TRBV5-1	TGCGCCAGCAGCTTTGGGGCAGGAGATGGCTACACCTTC	CASSFGAGDGYTF
TRBJ2-3	13	.	.	TRBV12-3/TRBV12-4	TGTGCCAGCAGTTTTGGACTTGTAGATACGCAGTATTTT	CASSFGLVDTQYF
TRBJ2-2	12	.	many	TRBV29-1	TGCAGCGTTGCCGGGTGGACCGGGGAGCTGTTTTTT	CSVAGWTGELFF
TRBJ2-1	14	.	few	TRBV4-3	TGCGCCAGCAGCCAAGTATACAGGGTGAATGAGCAGTTCTTC	CASSQVYRVNEQFF
TRBJ1-2	19	TRBD1	many	TRBV24-1	TGTGCCACCAGTGCGCGGCCCGGCAGGGTGGGACAGACTAACTATGGCTACACCTTC	CATSARPGRVGQTNYGYTF
TRBJ2-1	14	.	.	TRBV6-2/TRBV6-3	TGTGCCAGCAGTTTCCCAGGCCGGATCAATGAGCAGTTCTTC	CASSFPGRINEQFF
TRBJ2-2	16	.	many	TRBV18	TGTGCCAGCTCACCACCCACAGGGTGGCAGACCGGGGAGCTGTTTTTT	CASSPPTGWQTGELFF
TRBJ1-5	15	TRBD1	.	TRBV29-1	TGCAGCGTTTCGTCCCGGGACAGGGGATTGCTGACCCAGCATTTT	CSVSSRDRGLLTQHF
TRBJ1-5	15	.	few	TRBV9	TGTGCCAGCAGCCCGGGACTGACTAGCAATCAGCCCCAGCATTTT	CASSPGLTSNQPQHF
TRBJ1-5	16	TRBD1	.	TRBV18	TGTGCCAGCTCACCACAGGGGGACAGGTTAAATCAGCCCCAGCATTTT	CASSPQGDRLNQPQHF
TRBJ2-1	11	.	many	TRBV12-3/TRBV12-4	TGTGCCAGCAGGCCATACAATGAGCAGTTCTTC	CASRPYNEQFF
TRBJ2-7	11	.	few	TRBV7-8	TGTGCCAGCAGCTCGTTCTACGAGCAGTACTTC	CASSSFYEQYF
TRBJ2-3	13	TRBD1	many	TRBV5-1	TGCGCCAGCACGACAGGGAGTGGAGATACGCAGTATTTT	CASTTGSGDTQYF